This T cell receptor (beta chain) emerged from a study of cytomegalovirus exposure and HLA in healthy donors (TCRdb year 2017). About the investigation overall: According to an earlier analysis of 587 of the donors, about 179 million T cells yielded some 120 million unique TCR beta sequences and 250 to 350 Gb of sequence data. An early release covering approximately 600 HLA-typed donors comprised approximately 290 gigabases of sequencing data and 85 million to 100 million unique TCR sequences. Among the roughly 400 genotyped donors, approximately 81% belonged to the genetic ancestry cluster associated with self-reported Caucasian donors. The study was designed to test whether signatures of past pathogen exposure could be identified by cataloging public T cell receptors. The study used immunosequencing to profile the T cell repertoires of 666 subjects and linked those repertoires to cytomegalovirus serostatus. In addition to the first cohort of approximately 650 subjects, a separate validation cohort of 130 or so different subjects was used. To predict cytomegalovirus infection status, the study combined high-throughput TCR immunosequencing, statistical association of individual TCRs with disease status, and machine learning. A later analysis re-analyzed previously published TCR beta repertoires from hundreds of donors and added high-resolution HLA genotyping to study TCR occurrence patterns. Rather than drawing on any new phenotypic data, the later analysis identified candidate immune exposures from TCR beta sequences and the way those sequences occurred across donors. To decide whether each TCR beta V gene segment behaved as functional or pseudogenic, an earlier analysis of some 600 of the donors relied on high-throughput TCR beta sequencing. Alongside the repertoire data, information on donor age, sex, ethnicity and CMV serostatus was compiled. A later genetic analysis took genome-wide SNP genotypes for 398 of the 666 donors and used that subset as a discovery cohort. Every discovery cohort repertoire had been produced on one sequencing platform. HLA typing included class I and class II loci at four-digit resolution. Typing coverage differed by locus: A, B, C, DRB1 and DQB1 were typed in about 620-630 donors, DQA1 in 522, DPA1 in around 610, and DPB1 in approximately 450. A handful of DR-DQ haplotypes were handled as single units for association and clustering because linkage in the cohort was strong. Across some 400 genotyped donors of the cohort, an average of about 200,000 unique TCR beta nucleotide sequences per donor were sequenced, and 15% to 20% of those sequences were non-productive. Findings and caveats that apply to the study as a whole: A later analysis associated 17,000 or so TCR beta sequences with specific HLA alleles at a false discovery rate of 0.05. The earlier analysis of approximately 590 of the donors excluded some 15 rarely observed V segments, including chromosome 9 orphons, because counts were too low. In a later analysis, the rate of TCR association differed among HLA loci, with DRB1 alleles having the most associated TCRs and HLA-C alleles having the fewest. According to a later analysis, most CMV-associated TCR beta chains appeared to be HLA-restricted, and the HLA associations seemed to be driven largely by CMV exposure. Broadly in line with IMGT annotations, most TCR beta V segments showed up in productive rearrangements about 90% or about 30% of the time in an earlier analysis of 587 of the donors. According to a later genetic analysis, donors in an Asian-associated ancestry cluster had fewer N-insertions in productive TCRs than the approximately 700-donor mean. A group of highly shared sequence variants was considered likely to be a technical artifact of the sequencing pipeline. Linkage disequilibrium might explain the correlated functional status among segregating V segments, but an unknown experimental factor could not be ruled out. In vitro tests confirmed that a few of the cytomegalovirus-associated TCR beta chains recognize cytomegalovirus antigens. The cohort was sequenced for TCR beta chains only, and without alpha or paired-chain data the features that could be detected were limited. The authors suggested that the approach could potentially be extended to other disease states and immunological phenotypes. In both the original and validation cohorts, the classifier was reported to diagnose cytomegalovirus status with high specificity and sensitivity. Because HLA typing was missing for some donors at each locus, association tests included only the typed subset. For the cohort, immune exposure information was limited to CMV serostatus. Because the 87-base-pair reads could not distinguish some IMGT-functional V segments, including TRBV6-2 and TRBV6-3, those segments were excluded. A further reported finding was that TCR beta sequences accurately predicted the HLA-A and HLA-B alleles for most subjects in the first cohort. While some public TCRs were present in many individuals, most TCR sequences turned up only very rarely across donors. In the study, approximately 160 TCR beta chains were listed as associated with cytomegalovirus. The presence/absence analyses assumed that sequencing depth was roughly uniform across donors, and that assumption may not be true. A later genetic analysis associated a missense DCLRE1C variant with V-gene and J-gene trimming of TCR beta chains, and an independent cohort replicated the association. A later analysis reported that several top co-occurrence clusters appeared linked to parvovirus B19, influenza, CMV and Epstein-Barr virus. In a later analysis, HLA-associated TCR beta chains showed more clonal expansion and lower generation probabilities than non-associated chains that were equally common. When HLA alleles, especially DR and DQ, strongly co-occurred, attributing TCR associations to individual alleles was difficult.

Library preparation employed the immunoSEQ multiplex PCR assay. For the multiplex PCR, a mixture combining 60 forward primers for TCR Vbeta segments and 13 reverse primers for TCR Jbeta segments was used. A multiplex PCR assay on genomic DNA amplified the CDR3 region of rearranged TCR beta genes. Amplified TCR beta libraries were sequenced as 87-base-pair reads on the Illumina HiSeq System. Processing in the source paper ran as follows. A later analysis tallied roughly 76 million unique TCR beta chains across the approximately 670 repertoires, and around 10 million of those chains were shared by two or more donors. Raw reads were error-corrected and collapsed into unique sequences by a nearest-neighbor algorithm in which closely related sequences were merged to remove PCR and sequencing errors. V, D and J gene segments were assigned by aligning CDR3 sequences to IMGT reference sequences. For a sequence to be retained, a match of at least six nucleotides to both a V gene segment and a J gene segment was required. Rearrangements were called productive when the CDR3 lacked stop codons and stayed in frame with V and J; all others were non-productive. Following IMGT convention, CDR3 was defined as the stretch from the second conserved V-encoded cysteine to the conserved J-encoded phenylalanine. In an earlier analysis of 550 to 650 of the donors, sequences lacking an unambiguous match to a single V gene segment were excluded. In an earlier analysis of 450 to 700 of the donors, V segments were called functional above 56.7% productive rearrangements and were called segregating when the between-donor standard deviation exceeded 5%. A statistical classification framework was built for diagnosing cytomegalovirus status from the catalog of TCR beta chain sequences. V and J gene assignment, in a later analysis, came from comparing TCR nucleotide sequences with IMGT/GENE-DB human TR gene sequences. In a later analysis, CDR3 sequences and most-parsimonious VDJ recombination scenarios were assigned using the TCRdist pipeline. In a later analysis, each TCR beta chain was defined by its CDR3 amino acid sequence together with its V-gene family, and reads without a unique V-gene family were excluded. A later analysis removed 500 to 650 highly shared, low-generation-probability nucleotide sequences to deal with suspected cross-contamination and a sequencing artifact. For each public chain, a later analysis derived a clonal expansion index from normalized ranks of inferred template counts within each repertoire. In a later analysis, generation probabilities were computed with a VDJ recombination model fitted to out-of-frame rearrangements, and the resulting probabilities were checked against IGoR. A later analysis scored TCR-TCR, TCR-HLA and TCR-CMV co-occurrence with hypergeometric tests, applying a repertoire-size bias correction to TCR pairs. False discovery rates were estimated in a later analysis by permuting HLA or CMV assignments 20 times. In a later analysis, co-occurring TCRs were grouped using DBSCAN, and TCRdist sequence similarity was added for clustering within HLA-allele-positive subsets. Repertoires with fewer than 30,000 or more than 120,000 public chains were left out of co-occurrence clustering, as were about 5 repertoires with anomalous nucleotide sharing. TCRdb holds this immuneACCESS table with in-frame rearrangements only. Some clones are missing; in checked studies, unresolved V genes explain under half, and the rest has no known cause. V, J and clone size were drawn from that table, and D and trimming were deduced from the DNA. This sample is represented by roughly 150,000 clones; roughly 77% of them were singletons. Approximately 2% of the sample is held by the ten biggest clonotypes.

The germline V gene gives CDR1 as MDHEN and CDR2 as SYDVKM. From its cysteine to its phenylalanine, the CDR3 spans 18 amino acids. Of the read, only the CDR3 DNA is kept; its 54 bases are in frame from base 1. Relative to germline, V is 6 bases shorter and J is 0 bases shorter, with 20 bases between their ends. Comments on this clone: The clone's antigen remains unknown. Base qualities were left out, and no much larger clone turns up one base away.

In total, approximately 610 healthy bone marrow donors made up the cohort. All cohort members were sampled while nominally healthy, although unrecorded immune exposures were likely present. The donor was CMV seronegative and was included in the group of around 320 seronegative cohort members. Each donor provided a peripheral blood sample, and peripheral blood mononuclear cells were used for TCR beta sequencing. The Qiagen DNeasy Blood Extraction Kit was used to extract genomic DNA from the blood cell samples. Sequenced: PBMCs. The sequence is built from TRBV28 and TRBJ1-4, and TRBD1 may be the D gene, going by 6 matching bases. The source is a woman younger than 35 in good health and CMV-seronegative. Here the CDR3 is given as CASSPNRAQGATNEKLFF. At the DNA level, the sequence is TGTGCCAGCAGCCCAAACAGGGCCCAGGGTGCAACTAATGAAAAACTGTTTTTT.